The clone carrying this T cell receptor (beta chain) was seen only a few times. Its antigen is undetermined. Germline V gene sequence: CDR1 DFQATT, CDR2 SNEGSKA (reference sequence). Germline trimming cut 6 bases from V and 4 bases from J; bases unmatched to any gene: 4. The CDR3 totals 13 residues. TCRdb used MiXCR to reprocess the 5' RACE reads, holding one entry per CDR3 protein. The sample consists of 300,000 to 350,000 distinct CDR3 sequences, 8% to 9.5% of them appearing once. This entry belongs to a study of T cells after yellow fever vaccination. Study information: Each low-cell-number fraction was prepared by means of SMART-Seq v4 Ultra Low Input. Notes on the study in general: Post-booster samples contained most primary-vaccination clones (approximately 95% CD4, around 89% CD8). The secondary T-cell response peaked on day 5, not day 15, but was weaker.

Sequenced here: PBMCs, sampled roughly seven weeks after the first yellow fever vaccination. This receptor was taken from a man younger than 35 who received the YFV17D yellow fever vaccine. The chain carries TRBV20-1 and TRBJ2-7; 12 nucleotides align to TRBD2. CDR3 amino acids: CSAMTSGGYEQYV. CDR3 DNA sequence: TGCAGTGCGATGACTAGCGGGGGATACGAGCAGTACGTC.